Following are 27 T cell receptor beta chains from one sample sequenced in a study of blood T cell repertoires in COVID-19. Here immunoSEQ multiplex PCR was the method, and the copy in TCRdb shows in-frame clones only, minus some. Among roughly 250,000 clones, around 90% were seen once, and the ten largest hold over 6%. The sequencing sample was made of PBMCs or T cells enriched from blood (not recorded which). Receptors were obtained from a woman in her thirties with acute COVID-19.

The CDR3 is CSASDRDNEQFF. Here the CDR3 DNA reads TGCAGTGCTAGTGACAGGGACAATGAGCAGTTCTTC. The rearrangement links TRBV20-1 to TRBJ2-1; 7 bases agree with TRBD1. The length of the CDR3 is 12 residues. CDR1 is DFQATT and CDR2 is SNEGSKA in the germline V gene (reference sequence). The trim removed 3 bases at V and 5 bases at J, leaving 1 base unmatched.

The rearrangement joins TRBV30 to TRBJ2-4, with a tentative D call TRBD2 (5 bases). The CDR3 spans 14 residues. Germline V gives CDR1 GTSNPN, CDR2 SVGIG (reference sequence). Trimming took off 0 bases at V and 3 bases at J, with 9 bases between the two ends. This chain's CDR3 is CAWSVGGDKNIQYF. The CDR3 region has the DNA TGTGCCTGGAGTGTTGGAGGTGACAAAAACATTCAGTACTTC.

Turning to this clone: This sample includes further DNA sequences coding for the same CDR3. The chain joins TRBV12-3 or TRBV12-4 to TRBJ2-7; D not certain. The CDR3 is 12 amino acids. V was pared by 6 bases and J by 0 bases, with 6 bases between. The CDR3 DNA reads TGTGCCAGCAGCACGAGCTCCTACGAGCAGTACTTC. This sequence encodes CASSTSSYEQYF.

This chain uses TRBV7-6 with TRBJ1-1, with 7 bases identical to TRBD1. V lost 5 bases to trimming and J lost 6 bases; unmatched junction nucleotides: 12. The CDR3 consists of 15 residues. Germline V gives CDR1 SGHVS, CDR2 FNYEAQ. DNA of the CDR3: TGTGCCAGCAGCGCTCCGACAGGGCTGTTTGCTGAAGCTTTCTTT. It is translated as CASSAPTGLFAEAFF.

The chain combines TRBV19 with TRBJ2-2; TRBD2 might be the D (6 bases). This CDR3 comprises 13 residues. Per germline, CDR1 LNHDA and CDR2 SQIVND (reference sequence). The V end was cut by 7 bases, the J end by 6 bases, with 12 bases between. CDR3 residues: CASKGLSPGELFF. In DNA, the CDR3 is TGTGCCAGTAAGGGACTTTCACCCGGGGAGCTGTTTTTT.

The chain joins TRBV3-1 (or the pseudogene TRBV3-2) to TRBJ2-2; D might be TRBD1 (6 bases). V was cut by 4 bases and J by 0 bases, with 9 bases left in between. The germline gives CDR1 LGHDT, CDR2 YNNKEL (reference sequence). CDR3 length: 15 residues. The CDR3 is CASSRTEANTGELFF. Here the CDR3 DNA reads TGTGCCAGCAGCCGGACAGAGGCGAACACCGGGGAGCTGTTTTTT.

The rearrangement links TRBV29-1 to TRBJ2-3; no reliable D call. V lost 2 bases, J lost 0 bases, and 6 bases lay in between. The germline V gene has CDR1 SQVTM and CDR2 ANQGSEA. This CDR3 is built from 13 residues. For the CDR3, the DNA is TGCAGCGTTGAATTTAGCAGCACAGATACGCAGTATTTT. This gives the protein CSVEFSSTDTQYF.

The chain is built from TRBV3-1 (or the pseudogene TRBV3-2) and TRBJ1-6; 7 bases agree with TRBD1. The CDR3 is made up of 15 amino acids. CDR1 and CDR2 (germline): LGHDT, YNNKEL (reference sequence). V was pared by 4 bases and J by 10 bases, with 10 bases of the junction left unmatched. In nucleotides, the CDR3 is TGTGCCAGCAGCCGCCGGGACAGCGGGGGATCACCCCTCCACTTT. Translated, it gives CASSRRDSGGSPLHF.

This rearrangement joins TRBV7-9 to TRBJ2-3, with TRBD1 as a possible D gene (5 bases). The CDR3 contains 16 residues. Trimming cost V 4 bases and J 1 base, with 15 bases left between them. Germline CDR1 and CDR2: SEHNR and FQNEAQ (reference sequence). CDR3 residues: CASSSPGRGGTDTQYF. The CDR3 nucleotides read TGTGCCAGCAGCTCCCCCGGTAGGGGCGGCACAGATACGCAGTATTTT.

The rearrangement links TRBV14 to TRBJ2-1; a weak D match, TRBD2 (6 bases). V shed 5 bases and J shed 3 bases, with 11 bases lying between them. Per germline, CDR1 SGHDN and CDR2 FVKESK. This CDR3 has 14 amino acids. The CDR3 sequence: CASSGGIFYNEQFF. CDR3 bases: TGTGCCAGCAGCGGCGGGATCTTCTACAATGAGCAGTTCTTC.

The V and J genes are TRBV4-1 and TRBJ1-4; the D is unclear. The germline gives CDR1 MGHRA, CDR2 YSYEKL. Trimming removed 1 base at V and 8 bases at J, with 14 bases between. CDR3 length: 15 residues. CDR3 coding DNA: TGCGCCAGCAGCCAAGGCTCCGGGTGGCGCGAAAAACTGTTTTTT. It codes for CASSQGSGWREKLFF.

This chain links TRBV3-1 (or the pseudogene TRBV3-2) with TRBJ1-1; D perhaps matches TRBD1 (6 bases). The germline CDR1 and CDR2 sequences are LGHDT and YNNKEL (reference sequence). Trimming took off 4 bases at V and 7 bases at J, with 13 bases between the two ends. The length of the CDR3 is 13 residues. DNA of the CDR3: TGTGCCAGCAGCCGAGAAGGACAGTTTGAAGCTTTCTTT. It specifies CASSREGQFEAFF.

J is TRBJ2-1 and V is TRBV5-4, with 8 bases aligning to TRBD2. The CDR3 is 14 residues long. J lost 5 bases, V lost 7 bases, and 8 bases had no gene match. The germline CDR1 and CDR2 sequences are SGHNT and YYREEE (reference sequence). The CDR3 protein is CASASGRFNNEQFF. CDR3 DNA sequence: TGTGCCAGCGCAAGCGGGAGATTCAACAATGAGCAGTTCTTC.

The rearrangement uses TRBV19 and TRBJ2-3, with a weak D call TRBD1 (5 bases). This CDR3 has 13 residues. V lost 9 bases and J 2 bases, leaving 12 bases between the germline ends. Per germline, CDR1 LNHDA and CDR2 SQIVND (reference sequence). For the CDR3, the DNA is TGTGCCAGCAAAAGGGGTTACACAGATACGCAGTATTTT. Encoded protein: CASKRGYTDTQYF.

The V gene is TRBV2, the J gene TRBJ1-2; D gene ambiguous. The CDR3 has 14 amino acids. V dropped 0 bases and J dropped 4 bases, with 9 bases sitting between them. The germline V gene encodes CDR1 SNHLY and CDR2 FYNNEI. CDR3 coding DNA: TGTGCCAGCAGTGAAGCCCTCGGGGTCTATGGCTACACCTTC. It is translated as CASSEALGVYGYTF.

In the case of this clone: The junction departs from the called germline gene at one end, perhaps through a read error. This chain joins TRBV7-7 and TRBJ2-4; no reliable D call. The germline V gene has CDR1 SSHAT and CDR2 FNYEAQ (reference sequence). The CDR3 is 16 residues long. The CDR3 region is CASSPSVFLAKNIQYF. CDR3 in DNA: TGTGCTAGCAGCCCCTCGGTTTTTCTGGCCAAAAACATTCAGTACTTC.

The V gene is TRBV7-2, the J gene TRBJ2-1; TRBD1 is a possible D gene (6 bases). Trimming took 3 bases from V and 10 from J, leaving 13 bases between them. The germline V gene encodes CDR1 SGHTA and CDR2 FQGNSA. The CDR3 has 13 residues. The CDR3: CASSFGSGDEQFF. The CDR3 nucleotides read TGTGCCAGCAGCTTCGGGTCAGGGGACGAGCAGTTCTTC. Variable domain in full (rest from reference TRBV7-2 and TRBJ2-1): GAGVSQSPSNKVTEKGKDVELRCDPISGHTALYWYRQSLGQGLEFLIYFQGNSAPDKSGLPSDRFSAERTGGSVSTLTIQRTQQEDSAVYLCASSFGSGDEQFFGPGTRLTVL.

This CDR3 is CASSSQGWGYTF. In DNA form, the CDR3 reads TGTGCCAGCAGTTCACAGGGTTGGGGCTACACCTTC. This rearrangement joins TRBV28 to TRBJ1-2, with a tentative D call TRBD1 (6 bases). Germline assignment: CDR1 MDHEN and CDR2 SYDVKM. The CDR3 consists of 12 residues. V was trimmed by 4 bases and J by 8 bases, leaving 11 bases between them.

J is TRBJ2-1 and V is TRBV28; 7 bases map to TRBD1. Unmatched junction bases numbered 10, after V lost 3 bases and J lost 2 bases. The CDR3 has 17 residues. In germline, CDR1 is MDHEN, CDR2 SYDVKM. The CDR3 DNA follows: TGTGCCAGCAGTTTCCCCTCCCGGACAGGTACCTACAATGAGCAGTTCTTC. It codes for CASSFPSRTGTYNEQFF.

V usage is TRBV18 and J usage is TRBJ2-7; 7 bases fit TRBD2. The CDR3 covers 17 residues. Germline CDR1 KGHSH, CDR2 LQKENI. With 0 bases clipped from V and 5 bases from J, the junction kept 13 bases outside the gene matches. CDR3 region: CASSPPETGGRAHEQYF. The CDR3 DNA is TGTGCCAGCTCACCACCCGAGACGGGCGGGAGAGCCCACGAGCAGTACTTC.

The chain joins TRBV5-1 to TRBJ1-2; 8 bases are shared with TRBD1. There are 14 residues in the CDR3. V lost 4 bases, J lost 8 bases, and 10 bases stayed unmatched. The V gene's germline CDR1 is SGHRS and CDR2 YFSETQ. The CDR3 sequence: CASSPQTGDYGYTF. The CDR3 nucleotides are TGCGCCAGCAGCCCCCAGACAGGGGATTACGGCTACACCTTC.

This clone was counted once. The gene calls are TRBV7-2 and TRBJ2-2; 16 nucleotides match TRBD2. The CDR3 runs 18 residues. Per the germline V gene, CDR1 is SGHTA and CDR2 is FQGNSA. With V trimmed by 5 bases and J by 7 bases, 10 bases remained unmatched. CDR3 sequence reads: CASSPRWGLAGGSGELFF. CDR3 in DNA: TGTGCCAGCAGCCCAAGATGGGGACTAGCGGGAGGGAGCGGGGAGCTGTTTTTT.

The DNA for the CDR3 is TGTGCCAGCAGGGACCCAGGGACAGGCAACACTGAAGCTTTCTTT. This sequence encodes CASRDPGTGNTEAFF. The chain has TRBV2 and TRBJ1-1; TRBD1 matches 8 bases. Germline CDR1 reads SNHLY; CDR2 reads FYNNEI. CDR3 size: 15 residues. V was pared by 6 bases and J by 2 bases, with 8 bases of the junction left unmatched.

This sequence joins TRBV2 and TRBJ1-2; 7 nucleotides agree with TRBD1. The CDR3 is made up of 15 amino acids. The V gene end was trimmed by 5 bases and the J gene end by 0 bases; junction bases not matched to a gene: 6. Looked up from germline, CDR1 is SNHLY and CDR2 is FYNNEI. CDR3: CASSPTGAPNYGYTF. DNA of the CDR3: TGTGCCAGCAGTCCAACAGGGGCTCCTAACTATGGCTACACCTTC.

The CDR3: CASSFYGGEALETQYF. CDR3 DNA: TGTGCCAGCAGCTTCTACGGCGGAGAAGCTCTGGAGACCCAGTACTTC. The chain uses TRBV11-2 and TRBJ2-5; no clear D gene. The germline V gene encodes CDR1 SGHAT and CDR2 FQNNGV. The V end lost 3 bases, the J end lost 5 bases, and 19 bases lay between the germline ends. CDR3 length equals 16 residues.

The chain has TRBV19 and TRBJ1-5; weak D call: TRBD1 (5 bases). Looked up from germline, CDR1 is LNHDA and CDR2 is SQIVND (reference sequence). The CDR3 is 17 residues long. V was cut by 3 bases and J by 0 bases, with 15 bases left in between. The CDR3 nucleotides read TGTGCCAGTAGTATGAGTGGGTTGACAGTTAGCAATCAGCCCCAGCATTTT. Translated: CASSMSGLTVSNQPQHF. Looking up the rest from reference TRBV19 and TRBJ1-5 gives the full variable domain: DGGITQSPKYLFRKEGQNVTLSCEQNLNHDAMYWYRQDPGQGLRLIYYSQIVNDFQKGDIAEGYSVSREKKESFPLTVTSAQKNPTAFYLCASSMSGLTVSNQPQHFGDGTRLSIL.

The V gene is TRBV11-3, the J gene TRBJ2-1; possible D gene TRBD2, 5 bases. The germline CDR1 and CDR2 sequences are SGHNT and YENEEA. V lost 1 base, J lost 10 bases, and 11 bases lay in between. The CDR3 is made up of 13 amino acids. The CDR3 region is CASSLGRRTEQFF. Here the CDR3 DNA reads TGTGCCAGCAGCTTAGGTCGGAGGACCGAGCAGTTCTTC.